These T cell receptor beta chains were read from a single sample in a study of T cell repertoires in cytomegalovirus infection. TCRdb re-called the reads through MiXCR, storing one row per CDR3 protein. The table has about 570,000 distinct CDR3 sequences, almost 40% seen once. Their recognized antigens are unknown. The specimen was cultured PBMCs, collected from culture after CMV antigen stimulation. Every receptor here comes from a human donor in good health (CMV status not recorded). Some clones in this sample may be carry-over from other donors' samples. Each CDR3 is given without its conserved first and last residue. The order of the fields is V gene, CDR3 protein.

TRBV20-1 SARGTGRETQY
TRBV12-3/TRBV12-4 ASRGFEQHNSPLH
TRBV7-2 ASSLGAAHFGNEQF
TRBV7-2 ASASRGVYEQY
TRBV7-9 ASSLDAGAGQY
TRBV5-1 ASSLAPGKGNTIY
TRBV5-5 ASSRGEGQGEETQY
TRBV10-3 AISYSGNTIY
TRBV20-1 SATTSGTGGYT
TRBV7-9 ASSLLTGENTEAF
TRBV11-1 ASSLGAMGHQETQY
TRBV3-1 ASSHQGFMNTEAF
TRBV7-2 ASSLVQLGYNEQF
TRBV6-2/TRBV6-3 ASSFGPRGLAETQY
TRBV7-2 ASSPGSGTYNEQF
TRBV6-2/TRBV6-3 ASSSGELYNEQF
TRBV4-1 ASSQVEGGFEQF
TRBV29-1 SVDGQGTPHEQY
TRBV7-2 ASSPTRDRAADTQY
TRBV7-8 ASRSKGPAPAGELF
TRBV7-2 ASSFNQGAGETQY
TRBV6-1 ASSERWGHGPNEQF
TRBV7-4 ASSPDKGRSSYEQY
TRBV5-5 ASSNGPADTQY
TRBV5-6 ASSGPKAGELF
TRBV6-6 ASSYSWSTDTQY
TRBV12-3/TRBV12-4 ASRRTGPRDTWF
TRBV7-2 ASSVRGEDGYT
TRBV12-5 ASGLEGNTIY
TRBV2 AREEFEAF
TRBV28 TSCSSGNTIY
TRBV7-6 ASSLEEESAGY
TRBV7-8 ASSWGGPNNEQF
TRBV19 ASSIGGGAYNEQF
TRBV6-6 ASSDTDRGVRPQH
TRBV5-1 ASRDGGGADEQF
TRBV7-2 ASSLYAGGDYEQY
TRBV6-6 ASTPGTSETQY
TRBV19 ASSSGQENYGYT
TRBV11-3 ASEGTGGRGELF
TRBV10-1 ASPWTSGSYEQY
TRBV7-2 ASSYRDRAYNEQF
TRBV19 ASSIGTASNQPQH